The 24 T cell receptor beta chains below all came from one sample that was sequenced in a study of Ad26.COV2.S vaccination and SARS-CoV-2 variants. Sequencing was performed with immunoSEQ multiplex PCR; in TCRdb, only in-frame clones are kept and a portion is missing. The table includes over 85,000 clones, around three quarters detected once. The material was peripheral blood, obtained after recovery from COVID-19. The receptors here all came from a human donor who had recovered from COVID-19.

The chain links TRBV9 to TRBJ2-5; TRBD2 aligns across 15 bases. CDR1 and CDR2 (germline): SGDLS, YYNGEE. Trimming removed 3 bases from V and 1 base from J; junction bases left unmatched: 10. The CDR3 loop spans 19 amino acids. CDR3 coding DNA: TGTGCCAGCAGCGCCGGACTAGCGGGGGGGAGCGGGTCCCAAGAGACCCAGTACTTC. Its protein product is CASSAGLAGGSGSQETQYF.

This clone has more than one count but fewer than ten. V is TRBV2 and J is TRBJ1-2; TRBD1 might be the D (6 bases). The V gene lost 0 bases and the J gene lost 4 bases, with 9 bases spanning the gap. Germline V gene data show CDR1 as SNHLY and CDR2 as FYNNEI. The CDR3 spans 14 residues. The CDR3 region is CASSEARTAYGYTF. DNA of the CDR3: TGTGCCAGCAGTGAAGCTCGGACAGCCTATGGCTACACCTTC.

V and J are TRBV5-4 and TRBJ2-3; tentatively, D is TRBD2 (6 bases). Per germline, CDR1 SGHNT and CDR2 YYREEE (reference sequence). The CDR3 runs to 13 residues. V gave up 5 bases and J gave up 2 bases, with 9 bases separating them. The CDR3 sequence: CASRAGLTDTQYF. DNA for the CDR3: TGTGCCAGCAGAGCGGGCCTCACAGATACGCAGTATTTT. The whole variable domain, filled in from reference TRBV5-4 and TRBJ2-3, reads ETGVTQSPTHLIKTRGQQVTLRCSSQSGHNTVSWYQQALGQGPQFIFQYYREEENGRGNFPPRFSGLQFPNYSSELNVNALELDDSALYLCASRAGLTDTQYFGPGTRLTVL.

This sequence joins TRBV7-9 and TRBJ1-1; D is unresolved. Germline-derived CDR1 and CDR2 are SEHNR and FQNEAQ (reference sequence). Trimming stripped 3 bases from V and 3 bases from J, with 5 bases between. The CDR3 is made up of 12 amino acids. DNA for the CDR3: TGTGCCAGCAGCTTGGAGGACACTGAAGCTTTCTTT. This gives the protein CASSLEDTEAFF.

The genes are TRBV12-3 or TRBV12-4 and TRBJ1-3; D gene ambiguous. The CDR3 spans 12 residues. V gave up 5 bases and J gave up 3 bases, with 5 bases separating them. The CDR3 coding sequence is TGTGCCAGCAGTGGGGATGGAAACACCATATATTTT. This gives the protein CASSGDGNTIYF.

The chain joins TRBV28 to TRBJ2-7, with D unclear. The V end was cut by 6 bases, the J end by 2 bases, with 14 bases between. The CDR3 is 14 amino acids. Germline CDR1 reads MDHEN; CDR2 reads SYDVKM. CDR3 sequence: CASSQFSGAYEQYF. The CDR3 nucleotides read TGTGCCAGCAGCCAATTTAGTGGTGCCTACGAGCAGTACTTC.

This clone turned up a few times. The chain uses TRBV4-1 and TRBJ1-2; 11 bases map to TRBD1. This CDR3 is built from 18 residues. After removal of 0 bases from V and 6 bases from J, the junction contained 12 bases not matched to a gene. Germline V lookup: CDR1 MGHRA, CDR2 YSYEKL. This chain's CDR3 is CASSQDPDRGPTRDGYTF. CDR3 coding DNA: TGCGCCAGCAGCCAAGATCCGGACAGGGGGCCTACAAGGGATGGCTACACCTTC.

The chain has TRBV30 and TRBJ1-4; D is perhaps TRBD1 (5 bases). Trimming pared 1 base from V and 12 bases from J, leaving 15 bases between. Per the germline V gene, CDR1 is GTSNPN and CDR2 is SVGIG (reference sequence). The CDR3 covers 13 residues. CDR3 loop: CAWSGQTRKQLFF. CDR3 bases: TGTGCCTGGAGTGGACAGACACGAAAACAACTGTTTTTT.

The chain links TRBV7-3 to TRBJ2-2; TRBD2 agrees at 8 bases. The CDR3 loop spans 17 amino acids. The V segment lost 4 bases and the J segment 0 bases; nucleotides outside the gene matches: 7. Germline V gene data show CDR1 as SGHTA and CDR2 as FQGTGA. The CDR3 sequence is CASSSYSGASNTGELFF. The CDR3 DNA sequence: TGTGCCAGCAGCTCCTATAGCGGGGCCTCGAACACCGGGGAGCTGTTTTTT.

The rearrangement links TRBV12-3 or TRBV12-4 to TRBJ1-3, with a possible D match to TRBD1 (5 bases). Trimming took 6 bases from V and 3 from J, leaving 9 bases between them. The CDR3 is made up of 13 amino acids. The CDR3 sequence is CASSKGFGNTIYF. CDR3 bases: TGTGCCAGCAGCAAGGGGTTTGGAAACACCATATATTTT.

This clone was found a few times. The chain recombines TRBV7-9 with TRBJ1-2; no firm D call. Trimming took 1 base from V and 7 from J, leaving 7 bases between them. The CDR3 runs 12 residues. Germline values: CDR1 SEHNR, CDR2 FQNEAQ (reference sequence). CDR3 in DNA: TGTGCCAGCAGCTTAGATATTGGTGGCTACACCTTC. Translation gives CASSLDIGGYTF.

Here the CDR3 DNA reads TGTGCCAGCAGCGCTAGCGGGGGGCAAAACACAGATACGCAGTATTTT. It codes for CASSASGGQNTDTQYF. This chain uses TRBV11-1 with TRBJ2-3; 11 bases match TRBD2. The CDR3 is 16 residues long. Germline CDR1 SGHAT, CDR2 FQDESV (reference sequence). The J segment lost 2 bases and the V segment lost 5 bases, leaving 6 bases of the junction unmatched.

The chain uses TRBV6-5 and TRBJ2-5; a weak D match, TRBD2 (5 bases). The germline gives CDR1 MNHEY, CDR2 SVGAGI. The V end lost 5 bases, the J end lost 5 bases, and 12 bases lay between the germline ends. CDR3 length: 13 amino acids. This chain's CDR3 is CASSPSGSETQYF. The CDR3 bases are TGTGCCAGCAGTCCCAGCGGAAGTGAGACCCAGTACTTC.

This sequence joins TRBV5-4 and TRBJ1-1, with D hard to call. This CDR3 contains 13 residues. V lost 3 bases and J lost 4, with 10 bases in between. The germline CDR1 and CDR2 sequences are SGHNT and YYREEE (reference sequence). The CDR3 DNA reads TGTGCCAGCAGCTCCGCCCACGGCACTGAAGCTTTCTTT. Amino acids: CASSSAHGTEAFF. Full variable domain (outside the CDR3, taken from reference TRBV5-4 and TRBJ1-1): ETGVTQSPTHLIKTRGQQVTLRCSSQSGHNTVSWYQQALGQGPQFIFQYYREEENGRGNFPPRFSGLQFPNYSSELNVNALELDDSALYLCASSSAHGTEAFFGQGTRLTVV.

The gene calls are TRBV5-1 and TRBJ2-5; 7 nucleotides agree with TRBD1. CDR3 length: 15 residues. J gave up 2 bases and V 4 bases, and 8 bases lay outside the gene matches. Germline loops: CDR1 SGHRS, CDR2 YFSETQ. The CDR3 DNA sequence: TGCGCCAGCAGCACCCTTGGGACAGCGCAAGAGACCCAGTACTTC. Amino acids: CASSTLGTAQETQYF. The full variable domain, its missing parts supplied by reference TRBV5-1 and TRBJ2-5, is KAGVTQTPRYLIKTRGQQVTLSCSPISGHRSVSWYQQTPGQGLQFLFEYFSETQRNKGNFPGRFSGRQFSNSRSEMNVSTLELGDSALYLCASSTLGTAQETQYFGPGTRLLVL.

The V call is TRBV4-2, the J call TRBJ2-3, with D possibly being TRBD1 or TRBD2 (5 bases each). V shed 1 base and J shed 2 bases, with 10 bases lying between them. CDR3 length: 15 residues. CDR1 LGHNA and CDR2 YNFKEQ come from the germline V gene. The CDR3 nucleotides are TGTGCCAGCAGCCAAGGGGACCGAGACACAGATACGCAGTATTTT. Protein sequence: CASSQGDRDTDTQYF.

The chain carries TRBV4-2 and TRBJ2-1; D is uncertain. The CDR3 spans 13 residues. V lost 3 bases and J 5 bases, leaving 8 bases between the germline ends. Germline V gene lookup returns CDR1 LGHNA and CDR2 YNFKEQ. The DNA for the CDR3 is TGTGCCAGCAGCCAGGTCGCCAACAATGAGCAGTTCTTC. It specifies CASSQVANNEQFF.

The rearrangement joins TRBV7-2 to TRBJ2-7; 7 nucleotides match TRBD1. Trimming at V came to 7 bases and at J to 5 bases, leaving 8 bases not matched to a gene. This CDR3 is built from 13 residues. The germline gives CDR1 SGHTA, CDR2 FQGNSA. Written as DNA, the CDR3 is TGTGCCAGCAACGACGACAGGGACAACGAGCAGTACTTC. The encoded protein is CASNDDRDNEQYF.

The CDR3 DNA sequence: TGTGCCAGCAGCTCCGGGACAACCAACACTGAAGCTTTCTTT. Translating gives CASSSGTTNTEAFF. The chain uses TRBV6-5 and TRBJ1-1; D may be TRBD1 (6 bases). V shed 6 bases and J shed 2 bases, with 13 bases lying between them. The CDR3 loop spans 14 amino acids. CDR1 is MNHEY and CDR2 is SVGAGI in the germline V gene.

This clone was seen just once. This chain connects TRBV6-5 to TRBJ2-7; no clear D. The CDR3 has 14 amino acids. Trimming cost V 2 bases and J 0 bases, with 8 bases left between them. Germline V gene lookup returns CDR1 MNHEY and CDR2 SVGAGI. The CDR3 DNA follows: TGTGCCAGCAGTTACAAACATCTCTCCTACGAGCAGTACTTC. Its protein product is CASSYKHLSYEQYF.

The chain combines TRBV19 with TRBJ2-5; D gene unclear. The length of the CDR3 is 14 residues. V was pared by 3 bases and J by 1 base, with 9 bases between. The germline CDR1 and CDR2 sequences are LNHDA and SQIVND (reference sequence). This chain's CDR3 is CASSIGVPQETQYF. The CDR3 DNA is TGTGCCAGTAGTATTGGCGTCCCCCAAGAGACCCAGTACTTC.

The rearrangement joins TRBV20-1 to TRBJ2-5, with D perhaps matching TRBD1 (5 bases). The V end was cut by 7 bases, the J end by 7 bases, with 13 bases between. Germline-derived CDR1 and CDR2 are DFQATT and SNEGSKA (reference sequence). The CDR3 has 11 amino acids. The CDR3 region is CSVQGPGTQYF. The CDR3 DNA sequence: TGCAGTGTTCAGGGTCCAGGGACCCAGTACTTC.

The chain carries TRBV23-1 and TRBJ1-1, with D hard to call. TRBV23-1 belongs to the ORF category, with a function that is uncertain. V was clipped by 3 bases and J by 3 bases, with 14 bases between them. CDR3 length equals 15 residues. CDR3 sequence: CASSHTFSEHTEAFF. The CDR3, as DNA: TGCGCCAGCAGTCACACTTTTTCAGAGCACACTGAAGCTTTCTTT.

The V and J genes are TRBV19 and TRBJ2-3; D is unclear. With 9 bases removed from V and 6 bases from J, the gap between germline ends came to 13 bases. CDR1 is LNHDA and CDR2 is SQIVND in the germline V gene (reference sequence). This CDR3 contains 12 residues. Here the CDR3 reads CASSDVVDTQYF. CDR3 coding DNA: TGTGCCAGCTCGGACGTCGTCGATACGCAGTATTTT. Supplemented by reference TRBV19 and TRBJ2-3, the full variable domain reads DGGITQSPKYLFRKEGQNVTLSCEQNLNHDAMYWYRQDPGQGLRLIYYSQIVNDFQKGDIAEGYSVSREKKESFPLTVTSAQKNPTAFYLCASSDVVDTQYFGPGTRLTVL.